This passage covers 20 T cell receptor beta chains from one sample sequenced in a study of graft-versus-host responses after intestinal transplantation. Clones were sequenced by immunoSEQ multiplex PCR, and TCRdb holds only the in-frame ones, with some missing. The sample holds about 38,000 clones, roughly 80% seen once. The starting material was PBMCs, obtained about 1,000 days after transplant. The receptors stem from a human patient who received an intestinal transplant, so some T cells may come from the graft donor.

This clone was found once. The gene calls are TRBV11-2 and TRBJ1-1, with 8 bases aligning to TRBD1. The CDR3 covers 14 residues. The ends lost 3 bases at V and 2 bases at J; junction bases unmatched: 2. CDR1 is SGHAT and CDR2 is FQNNGV in the germline V gene. The CDR3 DNA is TGTGCCAGCAGCTTGGCAGGGGGCAACACTGAAGCTTTCTTT. As protein: CASSLAGGNTEAFF.

This clone was seen only once. The V gene is TRBV28, the J gene TRBJ1-2, with 12 positions matching TRBD1. The V and J ends lost 7 bases and 7 bases, in that order; junction bases with no gene match: 16. CDR1 is MDHEN, CDR2 SYDVKM, per germline. The CDR3 consists of 17 residues. CDR3 residues: CASITAGTGGPSGGYTF. The CDR3 nucleotides read TGTGCCAGCATTACTGCCGGGACAGGGGGCCCTAGTGGTGGCTACACCTTC.

The chain's CDR3 is CASSLRGGQGSYEQYF. CDR3 nucleotide sequence: TGTGCCAGCAGCTTACGTGGGGGACAGGGGTCCTACGAGCAGTACTTC. The V call is TRBV5-5, the J call TRBJ2-7, with TRBD1 matching 10 bases. The CDR3 sequence is 16 residues long. From germline, CDR1 is SGHKS and CDR2 YYEKEE (reference sequence). Trimming removed 2 bases from V and 1 base from J; junction bases left unmatched: 6.

The rearrangement joins TRBV28 to TRBJ1-6; TRBD1 matches 11 bases. The V gene's germline CDR1 is MDHEN and CDR2 SYDVKM. The CDR3 is made up of 16 amino acids. V dropped 4 bases and J dropped 10; count of bases not matched to a gene: 9. The CDR3 loop reads CASSSHPGQGGSPLHF. In nucleotides, the CDR3 is TGTGCCAGCAGTTCCCACCCGGGACAGGGGGGGTCACCCCTCCACTTT.

The gene calls are TRBV6-5 and TRBJ2-7, with D possibly called TRBD1 or TRBD2 (5 bases each). V lost 2 bases and J lost 3, with 11 bases in between. Germline V gives CDR1 MNHEY, CDR2 SVGAGI. The CDR3 is made up of 14 amino acids. This CDR3 reads CASSYGGLGYEQYF. DNA of the CDR3: TGTGCCAGCAGTTACGGGGGTTTAGGCTACGAGCAGTACTTC.

V usage is TRBV9 and J usage is TRBJ2-5, with 13 bases identical to TRBD2. Germline CDR1 is SGDLS and CDR2 is YYNGEE. There are 17 residues in the CDR3. After removal of 0 bases from V and 5 bases from J, the junction contained 7 bases not matched to a gene. The DNA of the CDR3 is TGTGCCAGCAGCGTAGATGGACTAGCGGGGGTACGGGAGACCCAGTACTTC. It codes for CASSVDGLAGVRETQYF.

Only a few counts were recorded for this clone. The rearrangement uses TRBV6-6 and TRBJ2-1; TRBD1 matches 8 bases. CDR1 is MNHNY and CDR2 is SVGAGI in the germline V gene (reference sequence). The CDR3 length is 16 residues. The J segment lost 6 bases and the V segment lost 8 bases, leaving 15 bases of the junction unmatched. The DNA for the CDR3 is TGTGCCAGCGAAGGACAGGGATTCCCTCTGACCAATGAGCAGTTCTTC. This encodes CASEGQGFPLTNEQFF.

This sequence joins TRBV9 and TRBJ2-7; D could derive from TRBD1 or TRBD2 (6 bases each). V gave up 1 base and J gave up 4 bases, with 12 bases separating them. The CDR3 runs 14 residues. Germline V gene data show CDR1 as SGDLS and CDR2 as YYNGEE. CDR3 amino acids: CASSVRGGGYEQYF. CDR3 in DNA: TGTGCCAGCAGCGTACGCGGAGGGGGGTACGAGCAGTACTTC.

This sequence joins TRBV7-9 and TRBJ2-7, with 9 bases that match TRBD1. Trimming at V came to 3 bases and at J to 6 bases, leaving 12 bases not matched to a gene. Per germline, CDR1 SEHNR and CDR2 FQNEAQ (reference sequence). The CDR3 is 16 residues long. The CDR3 sequence is CASSLYPPGQGVEQYF. The CDR3 DNA follows: TGTGCCAGCAGCTTGTACCCTCCGGGACAGGGAGTCGAGCAGTACTTC.

V gene TRBV5-4 combines with J gene TRBJ1-6; 7 nucleotides align to TRBD1. Germline V gives CDR1 SGHNT, CDR2 YYREEE (reference sequence). The CDR3 is 17 amino acids. V lost 3 bases, J lost 4 bases, and 10 bases stayed unmatched. Written as DNA, the CDR3 is TGTGCCAGCAGCTATAACCAGGGGGTTCGGTATAATTCACCCCTCCACTTT. Residues: CASSYNQGVRYNSPLHF.

V usage is TRBV27 and J usage is TRBJ2-3, with 7 bases that match TRBD2. The V segment lost 7 bases and the J segment 1 base; nucleotides outside the gene matches: 11. The CDR3 has 16 residues. Germline lookup yields CDR1 MNHEY and CDR2 SMNVEV (reference sequence). This chain's CDR3 is CASKNRLAERTDTQYF. The CDR3 coding sequence is TGTGCCAGCAAAAACCGGCTAGCGGAGCGCACAGATACGCAGTATTTT.

The J gene is TRBJ2-2, the V gene TRBV9; D unresolved. CDR3 length: 13 residues. The V end lost 0 bases, the J end lost 6 bases, and 6 bases lay between the germline ends. The germline V gene has CDR1 SGDLS and CDR2 YYNGEE. The CDR3 sequence is CASSVATSGELFF. The CDR3 nucleotides read TGTGCCAGCAGCGTAGCTACGTCCGGGGAGCTGTTTTTT. The complete variable domain, with remaining parts taken from reference TRBV9 and TRBJ2-2, reads DSGVTQTPKHLITATGQRVTLRCSPRSGDLSVYWYQQSLDQGLQFLIQYYNGEERAKGNILERFSAQQFPDLHSELNLSSLELGDSALYFCASSVATSGELFFGEGSRLTVL.

The chain has TRBV6-5 and TRBJ1-3; perhaps TRBD1 as D (6 bases). Trimming cost V 7 bases and J 2 bases, with 12 bases left between them. The CDR3 has 14 amino acids. Germline lookup yields CDR1 MNHEY and CDR2 SVGAGI. CDR3 sequence: CASILQGAGNTIYF. As DNA, the CDR3 is TGTGCCAGCATCCTACAGGGAGCTGGAAACACCATATATTTT.

The table lists this clone with a few counts. This chain connects TRBV7-2 to TRBJ2-7; the D gene is possibly TRBD1 (6 bases). The germline CDR1 and CDR2 sequences are SGHTA and FQGNSA. The CDR3 contains 15 residues. Between the trimmed V and J ends, which lost 5 bases and 2 bases, there was a span of 16 bases. Written as DNA, the CDR3 is TGTGCCAGCAGCCCTCGAACAGGGAGTACCTACGAGCAGTACTTC. This gives the protein CASSPRTGSTYEQYF.

The chain is built from TRBV11-3 and TRBJ2-1; maybe TRBD2 (5 bases). CDR3 length: 12 amino acids. V gave up 3 bases and J gave up 9 bases, with 9 bases separating them. Per germline, CDR1 SGHNT and CDR2 YENEEA. The CDR3 spells CASSFDEGEQFF. The CDR3 coding sequence is TGTGCCAGCAGCTTTGATGAGGGTGAGCAGTTCTTC.

This clone was observed a few times. This rearrangement joins TRBV4-1 to TRBJ2-3; D gene unclear. The CDR3 covers 14 residues. V dropped 0 bases and J dropped 5 bases, with 9 bases sitting between them. Germline CDR1 reads MGHRA; CDR2 reads YSYEKL. The DNA of the CDR3 is TGCGCCAGCAGCCAAGACTATGTTGAAGATACGCAGTATTTT. Residues: CASSQDYVEDTQYF.

The chain has TRBV5-1 and TRBJ1-2; D remains ambiguous. Germline CDR1 is SGHRS and CDR2 is YFSETQ. The V end was cut by 0 bases, the J end by 5 bases, with 14 bases between. The CDR3 totals 15 residues. The DNA of the CDR3 is TGCGCCAGCAGCTTGGCCGAGGAGGCTGGGTATGGCTACACCTTC. Translation gives CASSLAEEAGYGYTF.

A single count supports this clone. This chain joins TRBV7-3 and TRBJ1-6; D remains unclear. CDR1 is SGHTA, CDR2 FQGTGA, per germline. The CDR3 is made up of 13 amino acids. V lost 3 bases and J 5 bases, leaving 5 bases between the germline ends. The CDR3 sequence: CASSLSDNSPLHF. Here the CDR3 DNA reads TGTGCCAGCAGCTTGAGCGATAATTCACCCCTCCACTTT.

The chain joins TRBV10-3 to TRBJ1-2, with TRBD1 as a possible D gene (5 bases). This CDR3 comprises 13 residues. Germline V gene lookup returns CDR1 ENHRY and CDR2 SYGVKD. V lost 5 bases and J 4 bases, leaving 11 bases between the germline ends. The CDR3 region has the DNA TGTGCCATCAGTTCCGACAGAGTCTATGGCTACACCTTC. Amino acid sequence: CAISSDRVYGYTF.

A remark on this clone: Other nucleotide sequences in the sample specify the same CDR3. The genes are TRBV5-1 and TRBJ1-1; D gene ambiguous. CDR1 and CDR2 (germline): SGHRS, YFSETQ. V lost 0 bases, J lost 1 base, and 7 bases lay in between. The CDR3 loop spans 14 amino acids. The CDR3 sequence: CASSLEGGNTEAFF. Written as DNA, the CDR3 is TGCGCCAGCAGCTTGGAGGGCGGGAACACTGAAGCTTTCTTT.